Listed here are 5 T cell receptor beta chains from one sample, sequenced in a study of blood T cells in healthy people across ages. Using a J-beta primer mix together with a sample-barcoded 5' primer, a second PCR was run for roughly 7 to 11 cycles. TCRdb independently ran MiXCR on the 5' RACE reads; one entry per CDR3 protein. The top ten hold about 18% of the sample, which has just under 900,000 distinct CDR3 sequences, more than 25% seen once. The sequenced sample consisted of blood. Source of these receptors: a woman older than 75 in good health.

This clonotype was counted at least ten times. This chain links TRBV4-3 with TRBJ1-1, with no clear D. Trimming shortened V by 2 bases and J by 1 base, and 11 bases separated the two germline ends. The length of the CDR3 is 15 residues. CDR1 and CDR2 from the germline V gene are LGHNA and YSLEER. This CDR3 is CASSQQRTGNTEAFF. Here the CDR3 DNA reads TGCGCCAGCAGCCAACAACGTACGGGGAACACTGAAGCTTTCTTT.

This clonotype was detected many times. J is TRBJ2-1 and V is TRBV18; no clear D gene. CDR1 is KGHSH and CDR2 is LQKENI in the germline V gene. V lost 8 bases and J 6 bases, leaving 11 bases between the germline ends. CDR3 length equals 12 residues. The CDR3 region is CASSLKGNEQFF. Here the CDR3 DNA reads TGTGCCAGCAGCTTAAAGGGCAATGAGCAGTTCTTC. The variable domain in full, completed from reference TRBV18 and TRBJ2-1, reads NAGVMQNPRHLVRRRGQEARLRCSPMKGHSHVYWYRQLPEEGLKFMVYLQKENIIDESGMPKERFSAEFPKEGPSILRIQQVVRGDSAAYFCASSLKGNEQFFGPGTRLTVL.

V and J are TRBV25-1 and TRBJ1-1; unclear D gene. The germline V and J ends were trimmed by 2 bases and 6 bases, with 13 bases remaining between them. This CDR3 contains 14 residues. Germline V lookup: CDR1 MGHDK, CDR2 SYGVNS. The CDR3 spells CASSETAEAAEAFF. The CDR3 DNA follows: TGTGCCAGCAGTGAAACCGCCGAGGCAGCTGAAGCTTTCTTT.

The chain links TRBV7-2 to TRBJ1-2; D may be TRBD1 (5 bases). This CDR3 comprises 18 residues. Trimming took 1 base from V and 0 from J, leaving 18 bases between them. Germline V gives CDR1 SGHTA, CDR2 FQGNSA. The CDR3 loop is CASSLVGGSLGANYGYTF. As DNA, the CDR3 is TGTGCCAGCAGCTTAGTCGGAGGCAGCCTGGGGGCTAACTATGGCTACACCTTC.

This clonotype was seen at least ten times. The V call is TRBV21-1, the J call TRBJ2-6; the table names TRBD2, a call not compared with the DNA. TRBV21-1 is a pseudogene locus. The length of the CDR3 is 19 residues. The CDR3 region has the DNA TGTGCCAGCCGGGAGGGGCTTGCACAGGGGAACTCTGGGGCCAACGTCCTGACTTTC. Amino acids: CASREGLAQGNSGANVLTF.